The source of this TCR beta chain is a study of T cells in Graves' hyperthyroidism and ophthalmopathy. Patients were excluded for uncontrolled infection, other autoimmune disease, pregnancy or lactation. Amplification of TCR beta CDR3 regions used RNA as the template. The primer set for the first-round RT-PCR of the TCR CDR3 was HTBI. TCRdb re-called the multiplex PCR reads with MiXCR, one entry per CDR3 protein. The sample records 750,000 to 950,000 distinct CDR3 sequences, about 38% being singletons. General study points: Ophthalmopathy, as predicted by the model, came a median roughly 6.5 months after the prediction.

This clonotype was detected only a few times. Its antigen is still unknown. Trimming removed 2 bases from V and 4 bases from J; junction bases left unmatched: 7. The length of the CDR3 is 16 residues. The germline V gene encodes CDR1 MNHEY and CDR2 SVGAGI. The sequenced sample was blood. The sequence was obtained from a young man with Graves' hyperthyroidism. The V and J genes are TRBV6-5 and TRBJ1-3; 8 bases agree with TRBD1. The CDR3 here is CASSYRMTGEGNTIYF. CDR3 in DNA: TGTGCCAGCAGTTACCGGATGACAGGGGAAGGAAACACCATATATTTT.